This TCR beta chain emerged from a study of blood T cell repertoires in COVID-19. The wider study: Italy, Spain and the United States were the sources of the convalescent and acute COVID-19 samples. In each case, the material was cDNA or gDNA derived from T cells, B-cell-depleted T cells, or PBMCs.

In the original workflow: Cell counts per sample came from amplifying reference gene primers. Libraries were prepared by immunoSEQ multiplex PCR; TCRdb keeps only in-frame clonotypes and omits some of them. The V and J calls and clone size were taken over from that table, and D and trimming were inferred from the DNA. Of under 200,000 clones listed, around four fifths are singletons. The CDR3 loop spans 15 amino acids. From germline, CDR1 is SGHRS and CDR2 YFSETQ. V shed 5 bases and J shed 7 bases, with 19 bases lying between them. Cohort allocation depended upon clinical history that participants reported.

The chain couples TRBV5-1 to TRBJ1-5, with a tentative D call TRBD1 (5 bases). Sequenced material: PBMCs or T cells enriched from blood (not recorded which). The TCR sequence derives from a woman aged 45 to 65 who had recovered from COVID-19. Here the CDR3 DNA reads TGCGCCAGCAGTCTAGACGGGACTGCCTCCCAGCCCCAGCATTTT. Translating it yields CASSLDGTASQPQHF. The full variable domain, its missing parts supplied by reference TRBV5-1 and TRBJ1-5, is KAGVTQTPRYLIKTRGQQVTLSCSPISGHRSVSWYQQTPGQGLQFLFEYFSETQRNKGNFPGRFSGRQFSNSRSEMNVSTLELGDSALYLCASSLDGTASQPQHFGDGTRLSIL.